The clone carrying this T cell receptor (beta chain) was recorded at least ten times. Its specificity is not known. The data were obtained in a study of blood T cells in healthy people across ages. Through a sample-barcoded 5' primer and a J-beta primer mix, a second PCR was run for roughly 7 to 11 cycles. TCRdb re-analysed the 5' RACE reads in MiXCR, keeping a single row per CDR3 protein. The table lists about 1.6 million distinct CDR3 sequences, 34% of them singletons. Regarding the study as a whole: One million T cells yielded diversity estimates that were considered underestimates.

The CDR3 consists of 12 residues. Looked up from germline, CDR1 is ENHRY and CDR2 is SYGVKD. V was cut by 11 bases and J by 4 bases, with 13 bases left in between. The chain carries TRBV10-3 and TRBJ2-3; D is perhaps TRBD1 (6 bases). Sequenced input: blood. This clonotype originated in a woman in her thirties in good health. The CDR3 DNA reads as TGTGCCTCACGAGAGGGGGCAGATACGCAGTATTTT. Amino acid sequence: CASREGADTQYF.